Presented here are 27 T cell receptor beta chains from one specimen sequenced in a study of blood T cell repertoires in COVID-19. Profiled with immunoSEQ multiplex PCR; TCRdb holds only in-frame clones, not every one. The profile shows some 270,000 clones, around 84% of them singletons. The specimen sequenced was PBMCs or T cells enriched from blood (not recorded which). The source is a woman aged 45-65 years who had been exposed to COVID-19.

The rearrangement joins TRBV28 to TRBJ2-1; TRBD1 agrees at 8 bases. CDR3 length: 21 residues. Germline V gene data show CDR1 as MDHEN and CDR2 as SYDVKM. The ends lost 4 bases at V and 9 bases at J; junction bases unmatched: 29. The chain's CDR3 is CASSSRRSGQATLQGWGEQFF. CDR3 DNA: TGTGCCAGCAGTTCCCGTCGGTCGGGACAGGCTACCTTACAGGGTTGGGGTGAGCAGTTCTTC.

The rearrangement uses TRBV27 and TRBJ1-2; D is undetermined. V was trimmed by 5 bases and J by 2 bases, leaving 12 bases between them. Germline-derived CDR1 and CDR2 are MNHEY and SMNVEV (reference sequence). CDR3 length: 14 residues. Here the CDR3 DNA reads TGTGCCAGCAGTCCCCGAGCAGGCAACTATGGCTACACCTTC. Translated, it gives CASSPRAGNYGYTF.

The rearrangement links TRBV19 to TRBJ2-2; 8 bases map to TRBD1. The V gene's germline CDR1 is LNHDA and CDR2 SQIVND (reference sequence). The CDR3 spans 14 residues. The trim removed 6 bases at V and 3 bases at J, leaving 3 bases unmatched. This CDR3 is CASRMDRDTGELFF. The CDR3 region has the DNA TGTGCCAGTAGAATGGACAGGGACACCGGGGAGCTGTTTTTT.

This clone has only one observation. The chain uses TRBV20-1 and TRBJ2-5; D is unresolved. V was shortened by 5 bases and J by 7 bases, with 8 bases between the two germline ends. Germline V gene data show CDR1 as DFQATT and CDR2 as SNEGSKA (reference sequence). This CDR3 is built from 10 residues. CDR3 protein: CSAYNLTQYF. The CDR3 nucleotides read TGCAGTGCTTATAACTTGACCCAGTACTTC.

This clone was seen once. V usage is TRBV11-2 and J usage is TRBJ1-4; D perhaps matches TRBD1 (5 bases). With 0 bases removed from V and 7 bases from J, the gap between germline ends came to 12 bases. CDR1 is SGHAT and CDR2 is FQNNGV in the germline V gene. This CDR3 has 15 residues. CDR3 in DNA: TGTGCCAGCAGCTTAGAACGGGGGTTGGGTGAAAAACTGTTTTTT. Amino acid sequence: CASSLERGLGEKLFF. Using reference TRBV11-2 and TRBJ1-4 for the parts outside the CDR3, the full variable domain is EAGVAQSPRYKIIEKRQSVAFWCNPISGHATLYWYQQILGQGPKLLIQFQNNGVVDDSQLPKDRFSAERLKGVDSTLKIQPAKLEDSAVYLCASSLERGLGEKLFFGSGTQLSVL.

The V and J genes are TRBV13 and TRBJ1-1, with 9 positions matching TRBD1. V shed 2 bases, J shed 4 bases, and the junction held 5 bases outside the gene matches. CDR3 length equals 15 residues. Per the germline V gene, CDR1 is PRHDT and CDR2 is FYEKMQ (reference sequence). CDR3 DNA: TGTGCCAGCAGCTTAAGGGGACAGGGAGGCACTGAAGCTTTCTTT. The encoded protein is CASSLRGQGGTEAFF.

The genes are TRBV28 and TRBJ1-4, with 8 nucleotides matching TRBD1. Germline lookup yields CDR1 MDHEN and CDR2 SYDVKM. V lost 1 base to trimming and J lost 8 bases; unmatched junction nucleotides: 15. The CDR3 length is 18 residues. The CDR3 is CASSLYPPRQGFGEKLFF. DNA for the CDR3: TGTGCCAGCAGTTTATACCCTCCCAGACAGGGGTTCGGCGAAAAACTGTTTTTT. The complete variable domain, with remaining parts taken from reference TRBV28 and TRBJ1-4, reads DVKVTQSSRYLVKRTGEKVFLECVQDMDHENMFWYRQDPGLGLRLIYFSYDVKMKEKGDIPEGYSVSREKKERFSLILESASTNQTSMYLCASSLYPPRQGFGEKLFFGSGTQLSVL.

The chain uses TRBV7-9 and TRBJ1-3; possibly TRBD1 for D (6 bases). Germline V CDR1 and CDR2: SEHNR, FQNEAQ (reference sequence). The V gene lost 5 bases and the J gene lost 0 bases, with 17 bases spanning the gap. CDR3 length: 17 residues. CDR3 sequence reads: CASSHSPQGLSGNTIYF. The CDR3 bases are TGTGCCAGCAGCCATTCTCCTCAGGGGCTCTCTGGAAACACCATATATTTT.

J is TRBJ2-1 and V is TRBV5-8; D may be TRBD2 (6 bases). The germline gives CDR1 SGHTS, CDR2 YDEGEE. Trimming cost V 2 bases and J 0 bases, with 9 bases left between them. This CDR3 region has 15 residues. CDR3 coding DNA: TGTGCCAGCAGCTTCAGACTAGTCTCCTACAATGAGCAGTTCTTC. Encoded protein: CASSFRLVSYNEQFF.

This chain connects TRBV6-5 to TRBJ1-4; D gene uncertain. V was pared by 8 bases and J by 3 bases, with 10 bases between. CDR3 length equals 13 residues. Looked up from germline, CDR1 is MNHEY and CDR2 is SVGAGI. CDR3: CASSSQPNEKLFF. The CDR3 DNA follows: TGTGCCAGCTCGTCACAGCCTAATGAAAAACTGTTTTTT.

This rearrangement joins TRBV19 to TRBJ2-7, with TRBD1 identical over 9 bases. The CDR3 spans 13 residues. Germline assignment: CDR1 LNHDA and CDR2 SQIVND (reference sequence). V shed 5 bases and J 7 bases; nucleotides not matched to a gene: 6. CDR3 coding DNA: TGTGCCAGTAGTGCGGACAGGGGTCGGGAGCAGTACTTC. Translating gives CASSADRGREQYF. Variable domain in full (rest from reference TRBV19 and TRBJ2-7): DGGITQSPKYLFRKEGQNVTLSCEQNLNHDAMYWYRQDPGQGLRLIYYSQIVNDFQKGDIAEGYSVSREKKESFPLTVTSAQKNPTAFYLCASSADRGREQYFGPGTRLTVT.

This chain uses TRBV4-1 with TRBJ2-5, with TRBD2 matching over 8 bases. In germline, CDR1 is MGHRA, CDR2 YSYEKL. The CDR3 loop spans 17 amino acids. Losses at the gene ends were 0 bases for V and 1 base for J; bases not matched to a gene: 7. The CDR3 region has the DNA TGCGCCAGCAGCCAAGATCGGGGTAGCGGGGTCCAAGAGACCCAGTACTTC. Protein sequence: CASSQDRGSGVQETQYF.

The V and J genes are TRBV4-1 and TRBJ1-4; 7 nucleotides align to TRBD1. After removal of 7 bases from V and 7 bases from J, the junction contained 6 bases not matched to a gene. The CDR3 has 13 residues. Germline CDR1 and CDR2: MGHRA and YSYEKL. DNA for the CDR3: TGCGCCAGCAATGACAGGGAAGGTGAAAAACTGTTTTTT. Translation: CASNDREGEKLFF.

This clone turned up a few times. J is TRBJ1-6 and V is TRBV27; 7 bases agree with TRBD1. CDR3 size: 17 residues. Trimming took 3 bases from V and 0 from J; bases not matched to a gene: 5. Germline V CDR1 and CDR2: MNHEY, SMNVEV (reference sequence). CDR3: CASSFKTGSSYNSPLHF. In DNA, the CDR3 is TGTGCCAGCAGTTTCAAGACAGGGAGCTCCTATAATTCACCCCTCCACTTT.

This chain links TRBV5-5 with TRBJ1-1; 7 bases match TRBD1. This CDR3 has 13 residues. Germline V lookup: CDR1 SGHKS, CDR2 YYEKEE (reference sequence). Germline trimming cut 4 bases from V and 5 bases from J; bases unmatched to any gene: 5. Here the CDR3 DNA reads TGTGCCAGCAGCCAGGGGGTAAGGACTGAAGCTTTCTTT. It translates to CASSQGVRTEAFF.

The chain carries TRBV5-1 and TRBJ2-3; 8 bases are shared with TRBD1. Germline loops: CDR1 SGHRS, CDR2 YFSETQ. This CDR3 has 15 amino acids. The V gene end was trimmed by 0 bases and the J gene end by 7 bases; junction bases not matched to a gene: 7. The CDR3 is CASSLVQGAINTQYF. Written as DNA, the CDR3 is TGCGCCAGCAGCTTGGTTCAGGGGGCTATAAATACGCAGTATTTT.

The V call is TRBV18, the J call TRBJ2-3, with 9 bases matching TRBD1. Per germline, CDR1 KGHSH and CDR2 LQKENI. With V trimmed by 3 bases and J by 2 bases, 3 bases remained unmatched. CDR3 length equals 15 residues. The CDR3 here is CASSPTGGNTDTQYF. The DNA of the CDR3 is TGTGCCAGCTCACCGACAGGGGGGAACACAGATACGCAGTATTTT.

The chain recombines TRBV11-2 with TRBJ1-1; 9 bases align to TRBD1. Trimming removed 6 bases from V and 4 bases from J; junction bases left unmatched: 15. Germline lookup yields CDR1 SGHAT and CDR2 FQNNGV. CDR3 size: 17 residues. This CDR3 reads CASRKAPRRQGGTEAFF. For the CDR3, the DNA is TGTGCCAGCAGAAAAGCCCCCCGACGACAGGGGGGCACTGAAGCTTTCTTT.

The rearrangement links TRBV4-2 to TRBJ2-5; TRBD2 matches at 9 bases. Germline V CDR1 and CDR2: LGHNA, YNFKEQ. J lost 5 bases, V lost 1 base, and 11 bases had no gene match. The CDR3 has 17 residues. This chain's CDR3 is CASSQVGLAGKAETQYF. The CDR3 nucleotides are TGTGCCAGCAGCCAAGTGGGGCTAGCGGGGAAGGCGGAGACCCAGTACTTC.

V and J are TRBV27 and TRBJ2-5; 7 nucleotides line up with TRBD1. Germline loops: CDR1 MNHEY, CDR2 SMNVEV (reference sequence). V trimming: 6 bases; J trimming: 2 bases; junction bases outside the gene matches: 9. The CDR3 is made up of 15 amino acids. The CDR3 coding sequence is TGTGCCAGCAGACCCCCCCTACAGGGGCAAGAGACCCAGTACTTC. This encodes CASRPPLQGQETQYF.

The genes are TRBV7-9 and TRBJ2-7, with 9 nucleotides matching TRBD2. The CDR3 length is 14 residues. The germline CDR1 and CDR2 sequences are SEHNR and FQNEAQ (reference sequence). Trimming at V came to 3 bases and at J to 6 bases, leaving 6 bases not matched to a gene. The CDR3 loop is CASSFGRGGGEQYF. The CDR3 bases are TGTGCCAGCAGCTTTGGGCGGGGGGGAGGCGAGCAGTACTTC.

This clone was detected only a few times. This chain uses TRBV2 with TRBJ1-5, with D perhaps matching TRBD1 (5 bases). This CDR3 is built from 15 residues. Between the trimmed V and J ends, which lost 7 bases and 2 bases, there was a span of 15 bases. Germline V gene lookup returns CDR1 SNHLY and CDR2 FYNNEI. The CDR3 DNA follows: TGTGCCAGCACCGGGGGAAGGGTCGGCAATCAGCCCCAGCATTTT. Protein product: CASTGGRVGNQPQHF.

The chain employs TRBV27 and TRBJ1-2; D remains ambiguous. Deletions cut 5 bases from V and 5 bases from J, with 15 bases between. CDR1 and CDR2 from the germline V gene are MNHEY and SMNVEV (reference sequence). The CDR3 has 14 amino acids. CDR3 sequence (DNA): TGTGCCAGCAGTCGAGCCTGGACTGGATATGGCTACACCTTC. It codes for CASSRAWTGYGYTF.

The chain recombines TRBV12-3 or TRBV12-4 with TRBJ1-5; D unresolved. This CDR3 is 13 amino acids long. Deletions cut 2 bases from V and 5 bases from J, with 7 bases between. This CDR3 is CASSLTSDQPQHF. The CDR3, as DNA: TGTGCCAGCAGTTTAACCTCGGATCAGCCCCAGCATTTT.

The chain couples TRBV19 to TRBJ1-2; D possibly corresponds to TRBD1 (5 bases). V was trimmed by 5 bases and J by 0 bases, leaving 13 bases between them. This CDR3 is 15 amino acids long. The V gene's germline CDR1 is LNHDA and CDR2 SQIVND (reference sequence). CDR3 residues: CASSETGVPNYGYTF. CDR3 DNA sequence: TGTGCCAGTAGTGAAACGGGGGTCCCTAACTATGGCTACACCTTC. The whole variable domain, remainder taken from reference TRBV19 and TRBJ1-2, is DGGITQSPKYLFRKEGQNVTLSCEQNLNHDAMYWYRQDPGQGLRLIYYSQIVNDFQKGDIAEGYSVSREKKESFPLTVTSAQKNPTAFYLCASSETGVPNYGYTFGSGTRLTVV.

The chain links TRBV15 to TRBJ1-1; no firm D call. The CDR3 covers 14 residues. The V end lost 4 bases, the J end lost 4 bases, and 13 bases lay between the germline ends. The germline V gene has CDR1 LNHNV and CDR2 YYDKDF (reference sequence). The CDR3 loop is CATSIPSRFTEAFF. CDR3 nucleotide sequence: TGTGCCACCAGCATACCCAGCAGGTTCACTGAAGCTTTCTTT.

CDR3 nucleotides: TGTGCCAGCAGTTACTCCTACTACGAGCAGTACTTC. It yields the protein CASSYSYYEQYF. V and J are TRBV6-2 or TRBV6-3 and TRBJ2-7; the D is unclear. With 0 bases removed from V and 3 bases from J, the gap between germline ends came to 3 bases. The CDR3 spans 12 residues. From germline, CDR1 is MNHEY and CDR2 SVGEGT.